The 30 T cell receptor beta chains below all came from one sample that was sequenced in a study of blood T cell repertoires in COVID-19. TCRdb's table, derived via immunoSEQ multiplex PCR, lists solely in-frame clones and lacks some. The sample records hundreds of thousands of clones, about 91% being singletons. The sequenced sample was peripheral blood. These receptors all stem from a woman between 50 and 59 years old with COVID-19, enrolled during active disease.

The chain carries TRBV29-1 and TRBJ1-2; tentative D call: TRBD1 (6 bases). The CDR3 totals 18 residues. V was cut by 1 base and J by 2 bases, with 23 bases left in between. CDR1 and CDR2 from the germline V gene are SQVTM and ANQGSEA. The DNA for the CDR3 is TGCAGCGTTGAAGTGGTGGGCAGGGGCCCTCCTCCAAACTATGGCTACACCTTC. Amino acids: CSVEVVGRGPPPNYGYTF.

The chain employs TRBV11-2 and TRBJ1-2, with 9 bases fitting TRBD1. The trim removed 4 bases at V and 6 bases at J, leaving 9 bases unmatched. The CDR3 has 15 amino acids. The germline V gene encodes CDR1 SGHAT and CDR2 FQNNGV. This CDR3 reads CASSSGGQGSNGYTF. In nucleotides, the CDR3 is TGTGCCAGCAGCTCAGGAGGACAGGGGAGTAATGGCTACACCTTC.

The chain uses TRBV5-1 and TRBJ1-1; TRBD1 agrees at 7 bases. J gave up 1 base and V 3 bases, and 6 bases lay outside the gene matches. There are 15 residues in the CDR3. Germline CDR1 reads SGHRS; CDR2 reads YFSETQ. In nucleotides, the CDR3 is TGCGCCAGCAGCTGGGACAGCTTTCCGAACACTGAAGCTTTCTTT. This codes for CASSWDSFPNTEAFF.

The rearrangement links TRBV7-2 to TRBJ1-5; 8 bases fit TRBD1. The V gene's germline CDR1 is SGHTA and CDR2 FQGNSA. The CDR3 totals 15 residues. V lost 5 bases to trimming and J lost 6 bases; unmatched junction nucleotides: 9. CDR3 in amino acids: CASSKATGGGQPQHF. DNA of the CDR3: TGTGCCAGCAGCAAGGCTACAGGGGGAGGTCAGCCCCAGCATTTT.

This clone was recorded once. The rearrangement uses TRBV2 and TRBJ2-3; 13 positions agree with TRBD2. V trimming: 6 bases; J trimming: 5 bases; junction bases outside the gene matches: 5. This CDR3 spans 15 amino acids. Germline V lookup: CDR1 SNHLY, CDR2 FYNNEI. This CDR3 reads CASREGLAGLDTQYF. The DNA for the CDR3 is TGTGCCAGCAGGGAGGGACTAGCGGGGTTAGATACGCAGTATTTT.

This clone turned up a few times. The V call is TRBV27, the J call TRBJ2-7, with D possibly being TRBD1 (6 bases). The CDR3 is 13 residues long. CDR1 and CDR2 (germline): MNHEY, SMNVEV (reference sequence). The V end lost 5 bases, the J end lost 7 bases, and 15 bases lay between the germline ends. This CDR3 is CASSLGQSKEQYF. Here the CDR3 DNA reads TGTGCCAGCAGTCTCGGACAGAGCAAGGAGCAGTACTTC.

The chain couples TRBV4-1 to TRBJ2-7, with TRBD1 matching 7 bases. Looked up from germline, CDR1 is MGHRA and CDR2 is YSYEKL. The CDR3 has 12 residues. The V segment lost 4 bases and the J segment 6 bases; nucleotides outside the gene matches: 3. As DNA, the CDR3 is TGCGCCAGCAGCCTAAACAGGGGCGAGCAGTACTTC. This sequence encodes CASSLNRGEQYF.

The J gene is TRBJ1-6, the V gene TRBV5-8, with 7 bases identical to TRBD1. Germline values: CDR1 SGHTS, CDR2 YDEGEE. The CDR3 covers 16 residues. V shed 4 bases, J shed 10 bases, and the junction held 14 bases outside the gene matches. DNA for the CDR3: TGTGCCAGCAGCCAGAGACTGACAGGGTTGAGCTCACCCCTCCACTTT. It translates to CASSQRLTGLSSPLHF.

The CDR3 loop reads CASRGQGAGTGELFF. CDR3 DNA: TGTGCCAGCAGGGGACAGGGGGCTGGCACCGGGGAGCTGTTTTTT. The chain joins TRBV2 to TRBJ2-2; 12 nucleotides match TRBD1. The CDR3 is 15 residues long. The germline CDR1 and CDR2 sequences are SNHLY and FYNNEI. Germline trimming cut 6 bases from V and 4 bases from J; bases unmatched to any gene: 3.

The CDR3, as DNA: TGCGCCAGTTCGAGGAGGACGGCTGACTACGAGCAGTACTTC. Translation: CASSRRTADYEQYF. The rearrangement joins TRBV5-1 to TRBJ2-7, with a possible D match to TRBD2 (5 bases). This CDR3 is 14 amino acids long. Looked up from germline, CDR1 is SGHRS and CDR2 is YFSETQ. V was cut by 8 bases and J by 3 bases, with 18 bases left in between.

This clone came up once. The chain combines TRBV11-3 with TRBJ2-2; 9 bases are a match to TRBD1. The germline V gene has CDR1 SGHNT and CDR2 YENEEA. The V gene end was trimmed by 4 bases and the J gene end by 0 bases; junction bases not matched to a gene: 6. The CDR3 is made up of 17 amino acids. Written as DNA, the CDR3 is TGTGCCAGCAGCTACTACAGGGGGCCCCCGAACACCGGGGAGCTGTTTTTT. Its translation: CASSYYRGPPNTGELFF.

The V call is TRBV6-2 or TRBV6-3, the J call TRBJ2-3; 13 bases align to TRBD2. CDR1 and CDR2 from the germline V gene are MNHEY and SVGEGT. Unmatched junction bases numbered 7, after V lost 6 bases and J lost 4 bases. The CDR3 length is 16 residues. The CDR3 bases are TGTGCCAGCAGCCTACTAGCGGGGGGGCCGGCAGATACGCAGTATTTT. Its translation is CASSLLAGGPADTQYF.

The chain couples TRBV7-3 to TRBJ1-1, with D unclear. From germline, CDR1 is SGHTA and CDR2 FQGTGA. The ends were cut back, 3 bases at V and 6 bases at J, with 11 bases in the middle. CDR3 length: 13 amino acids. CDR3 protein: CASSLSPRAEAFF. The CDR3 DNA sequence: TGTGCCAGCAGCTTGAGCCCACGCGCTGAAGCTTTCTTT.

The rearrangement uses TRBV20-1 and TRBJ1-1; D is unclear. Trimming left V 6 bases short and J 10 bases short, with 12 bases between. The V gene's germline CDR1 is DFQATT and CDR2 SNEGSKA (reference sequence). The CDR3 is 10 amino acids. This CDR3 reads CSAPYARAFF. CDR3 DNA: TGCAGTGCCCCTTATGCGCGAGCTTTCTTT.

The chain recombines TRBV6-4 with TRBJ1-1, with a weak D call TRBD1 (6 bases). The CDR3 loop spans 12 amino acids. CDR1 MRHNA and CDR2 SNTAGT come from the germline V gene. V lost 2 bases and J 10 bases, leaving 11 bases between the germline ends. The CDR3 reads CASSDAGGLAFF. CDR3 nucleotide sequence: TGTGCCAGCAGTGACGCGGGGGGCTTAGCTTTCTTT.

The rearrangement joins TRBV30 to TRBJ1-4, with a possible D match to TRBD1 (5 bases). The V end was cut by 5 bases, the J end by 8 bases, with 18 bases between. Germline loops: CDR1 GTSNPN, CDR2 SVGIG (reference sequence). The CDR3 contains 14 residues. The CDR3 sequence is CAWRQDPGGEKLFF. CDR3 bases: TGTGCCTGGCGACAAGATCCCGGGGGGGAAAAACTGTTTTTT.

The chain carries TRBV5-6 and TRBJ1-2, with D unclear. Germline V gene data show CDR1 as SGHDT and CDR2 as YYEEEE. V was shortened by 1 base and J by 8 bases, with 9 bases between the two germline ends. The CDR3 is made up of 12 amino acids. The CDR3 region has the DNA TGTGCCAGCAGCTTGTCTAGCTACGGCTACACCTTC. Its translation is CASSLSSYGYTF.

This clone was found once. CDR3 sequence (DNA): TGTGCCAGCAGCCAATTTGCGGGGGCAAGGTACAATGAGCAGTTCTTC. Translation gives CASSQFAGARYNEQFF. V is TRBV3-1 (or the pseudogene TRBV3-2) and J is TRBJ2-1, with a weak D call TRBD2 (7 bases). The CDR3 loop spans 16 amino acids. V was trimmed by 2 bases and J by 4 bases, leaving 15 bases between them. From germline, CDR1 is LGHDT and CDR2 YNNKEL (reference sequence).

V usage is TRBV6-5 and J usage is TRBJ1-1; TRBD1 is a possible D gene (6 bases). Germline V gives CDR1 MNHEY, CDR2 SVGAGI. This CDR3 spans 13 amino acids. The V gene lost 6 bases and the J gene lost 2 bases, with 10 bases spanning the gap. The CDR3 DNA reads TGTGCCAGCAGACAAGGGGGAAACACTGAAGCTTTCTTT. This sequence encodes CASRQGGNTEAFF.

This clone was counted a single time. This rearrangement joins TRBV20-1 to TRBJ1-1; no clear D. CDR3 length: 14 amino acids. V lost 3 bases and J lost 5, with 16 bases in between. Germline CDR1 DFQATT, CDR2 SNEGSKA (reference sequence). CDR3 loop: CSASKESSGTEAFF. In DNA, the CDR3 is TGCAGTGCTAGTAAAGAGTCTTCGGGTACTGAAGCTTTCTTT.

The chain employs TRBV28 and TRBJ2-5; no firm D call. Germline assignment: CDR1 MDHEN and CDR2 SYDVKM. V was clipped by 4 bases and J by 4 bases, with 7 bases between them. The CDR3 covers 12 residues. DNA of the CDR3: TGTGCCAGCAGTTCGACTCTAGAGACCCAGTACTTC. It codes for CASSSTLETQYF.

The sample holds a few counts of this clone. The chain joins TRBV11-2 to TRBJ2-1; TRBD1 might be the D (5 bases). V was trimmed by 1 base and J by 9 bases, leaving 10 bases between them. The CDR3 runs 13 residues. Per germline, CDR1 SGHAT and CDR2 FQNNGV. CDR3 sequence reads: CASSLGTSFEQFF. DNA for the CDR3: TGTGCCAGCAGCTTAGGGACATCGTTTGAGCAGTTCTTC.

V is TRBV7-2 and J is TRBJ1-2; D remains unclear. V was clipped by 2 bases and J by 7 bases, with 11 bases between them. CDR1 is SGHTA, CDR2 FQGNSA, per germline. The CDR3 has 13 amino acids. Here the CDR3 DNA reads TGTGCCAGCAGCTTACTTCCAGCTAGTGGCTACACCTTC. It encodes CASSLLPASGYTF.

This chain links TRBV13 with TRBJ2-7; 10 positions agree with TRBD1. CDR1 and CDR2 from the germline V gene are PRHDT and FYEKMQ (reference sequence). The ends lost 4 bases at V and 3 bases at J; junction bases unmatched: 6. The CDR3 is 15 residues long. The CDR3 DNA follows: TGTGCCAGCAGCTCTACGGGACAGGGGCTCTACGAGCAGTACTTC. Translation gives CASSSTGQGLYEQYF.

The chain combines TRBV20-1 with TRBJ1-2; D is possibly TRBD1 (5 bases). The germline V gene encodes CDR1 DFQATT and CDR2 SNEGSKA (reference sequence). This CDR3 has 11 amino acids. Trimming removed 6 bases at V and 8 bases at J, with 13 bases between. CDR3 sequence (DNA): TGCAGTGCGGAGGCGGGGCTCGGCTACACCTTC. As protein: CSAEAGLGYTF.

The J gene is TRBJ1-2, the V gene TRBV29-1; D is possibly TRBD1 (6 bases). V lost 0 bases and J lost 6, with 14 bases in between. The CDR3 runs to 14 residues. In germline, CDR1 is SQVTM, CDR2 ANQGSEA. For the CDR3, the DNA is TGCAGCGTTGAAGATCATGGGGGCGCGAATGGCTACACCTTC. This codes for CSVEDHGGANGYTF.

This chain joins TRBV2 and TRBJ1-1; TRBD1 is a possible D gene (6 bases). The V gene's germline CDR1 is SNHLY and CDR2 FYNNEI. The CDR3 length is 16 residues. V was trimmed by 6 bases and J by 1 base, leaving 18 bases between them. CDR3 DNA: TGTGCCAGCAGCCCGACCTTGGGGGCCGGGAACACTGAAGCTTTCTTT. This sequence encodes CASSPTLGAGNTEAFF.

This clone was recorded a few times. This sequence joins TRBV2 and TRBJ2-7, with TRBD2 identical over 7 bases. Germline CDR1 is SNHLY and CDR2 is FYNNEI. CDR3 length: 15 amino acids. The CDR3 protein is CATQQGAGVIYEQYF. Written as DNA, the CDR3 is TGTGCTACTCAGCAAGGGGCGGGGGTCATCTACGAGCAGTACTTC.

The rearrangement joins TRBV12-3 or TRBV12-4 to TRBJ1-1; perhaps TRBD1 as D (5 bases). The CDR3 runs to 12 residues. V was cut by 2 bases and J by 6 bases, with 7 bases left in between. The CDR3 reads CASSLQGSEAFF. The CDR3 region has the DNA TGTGCCAGCAGTTTACAGGGTTCTGAAGCTTTCTTT.

Comment on this clone: The identical CDR3 is also encoded by other nucleotide sequences in the sample. The chain recombines TRBV6-1 with TRBJ2-2, with a tentative D call TRBD2 (5 bases). V lost 3 bases, J lost 2 bases, and 10 bases lay in between. The CDR3 extends over 15 amino acids. Germline CDR1 reads MNHNS; CDR2 reads SASEGT. The CDR3 spells CASSEGGLNTGELFF. DNA for the CDR3: TGTGCCAGCAGTGAGGGTGGACTCAACACCGGGGAGCTGTTTTTT.